A selection of T cell receptor beta chains follows, all from one sample in a study of OX40 agonist ivuxolimab in advanced cancers. Here immunoSEQ multiplex PCR was the method, and the copy in TCRdb shows in-frame clones only, minus some. This table holds approximately 16,000 clones, 65% to 90% found once. Here the sequenced sample was CD4+ or CD8+ T cells sorted from blood, taken in a trial of the OX40 agonist ivuxolimab. Every receptor here comes from an adult with an advanced solid tumor such as melanoma, head and neck, liver or kidney cancer. The CDR3 runs from the conserved cysteine through the conserved F or W. The D gene is left open where the match is weak. Clone sizes are given selectively: once, few, many, or a class where the clone is expanded.

cdr3_aa | cdr3_nt | v_call | clone_size | d_call | j_call
CASSEDGHVLNQPQHF | TGTGCCAGCAGTGAAGATGGACACGTATTAAATCAGCCCCAGCATTTT | TRBV2 | . | . | TRBJ1-5
CSVETIQNQETQYF | TGCAGCGTTGAAACAATACAGAACCAAGAGACCCAGTACTTC | TRBV29-1 | . | . | TRBJ2-5
CASSSLRTWGEKLFF | TGTGCCAGCAGTTCACTACGGACATGGGGCGAAAAACTGTTTTTT | TRBV28 | . | . | TRBJ1-4
CAWAKGLNTEAFF | TGTGCCTGGGCAAAAGGACTGAACACTGAAGCTTTCTTT | TRBV30 | . | . | TRBJ1-1
CATSRDRSSGNTIYF | TGTGCCACCAGCAGAGACAGGAGCTCTGGAAACACCATATATTTT | TRBV15 | . | . | TRBJ1-3
CASSAPRGQGAVNYEQYF | TGCGCCAGCAGCGCCCCCCGAGGACAGGGGGCAGTTAACTACGAGCAGTACTTC | TRBV5-1 | . | TRBD1 | TRBJ2-7
CASSISAGDYGYTF | TGCGCCAGTAGTATCTCCGCAGGGGACTATGGCTACACCTTC | TRBV19 | . | . | TRBJ1-2
CASTLEGVSTDTQYF | TGTGCCAGCACGTTAGAAGGGGTTAGCACAGATACGCAGTATTTT | TRBV6-6 | once | . | TRBJ2-3
CASSAGGGIYEQYF | TGTGCCAGCAGTGCGGGGGGCGGGATCTACGAGCAGTACTTC | TRBV28 | . | TRBD2 | TRBJ2-7
CAAAGGRLYNEQFF | TGTGCCGCCGCTGGGGGGCGGCTCTACAATGAGCAGTTCTTC | TRBV10-3 | . | . | TRBJ2-1